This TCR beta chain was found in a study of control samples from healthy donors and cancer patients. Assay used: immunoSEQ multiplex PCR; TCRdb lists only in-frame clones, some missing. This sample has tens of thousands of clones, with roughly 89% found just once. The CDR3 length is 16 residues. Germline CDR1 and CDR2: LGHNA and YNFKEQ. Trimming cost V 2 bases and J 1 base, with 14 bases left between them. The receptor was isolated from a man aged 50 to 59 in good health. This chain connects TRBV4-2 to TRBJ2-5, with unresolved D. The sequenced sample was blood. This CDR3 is CASSQPETRPQETQYF. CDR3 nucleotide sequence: TGTGCCAGCAGCCAACCGGAGACTCGACCCCAAGAGACCCAGTACTTC.